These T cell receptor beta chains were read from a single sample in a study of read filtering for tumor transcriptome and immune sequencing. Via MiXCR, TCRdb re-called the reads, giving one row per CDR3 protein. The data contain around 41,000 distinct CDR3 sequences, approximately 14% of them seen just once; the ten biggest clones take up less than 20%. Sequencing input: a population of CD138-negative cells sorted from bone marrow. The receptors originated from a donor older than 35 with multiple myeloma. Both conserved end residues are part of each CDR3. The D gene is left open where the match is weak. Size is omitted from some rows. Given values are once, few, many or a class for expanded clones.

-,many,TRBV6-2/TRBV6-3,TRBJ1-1,CASSYGKGLEAFF,TGTGCCAGCAGTTATGGCAAGGGCTTGGAAGCTTTCTTT
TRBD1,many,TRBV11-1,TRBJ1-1,CASSPDRGRAFF,TGTGCCAGCAGCCCCGACAGGGGAAGAGCTTTCTTT
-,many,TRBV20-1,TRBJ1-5,CSARSGQPQHF,TGCAGTGCTAGGTCGGGTCAGCCCCAGCATTTT
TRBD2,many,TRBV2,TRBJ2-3,CASSRRGGQGDTQYF,TGTGCCAGCAGTAGGCGCGGGGGGCAGGGAGATACGCAGTATTTT
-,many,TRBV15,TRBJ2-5,CATSRLGQETQYF,TGTGCCACCAGCAGACTAGGACAAGAGACCCAGTACTTC
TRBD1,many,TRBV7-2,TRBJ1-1,CASSTGVLMNTEAFF,TGTGCCAGCTCAACAGGGGTCCTCATGAACACTGAAGCTTTCTTT
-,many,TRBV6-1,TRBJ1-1,CASSEWGFGGTEAFF,TGTGCCAGCAGTGAATGGGGGTTCGGAGGGACTGAAGCTTTCTTT
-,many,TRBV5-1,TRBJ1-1,CASGKVVRDTEAFF,TGCGCCAGCGGAAAAGTTGTGAGGGACACTGAAGCTTTCTTT
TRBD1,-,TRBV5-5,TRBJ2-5,CASSPTGPYQETQYF,TGTGCCAGCAGCCCGACAGGGCCTTACCAAGAGACTCAGTACTTC
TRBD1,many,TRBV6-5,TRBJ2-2,CASRKGQNLPGELFF,TGTGCCAGCAGAAAGGGACAGAACCTCCCCGGGGAGCTGTTTTTT
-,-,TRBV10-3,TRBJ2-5,CAIAGSGETQYF,TGTGCCATTGCAGGGTCTGGAGAGACCCAGTACTTC
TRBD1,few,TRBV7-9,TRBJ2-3,CASSFGRTGSSTDTQYF,TGTGCCAGCAGCTTCGGTCGGACAGGGTCTAGCACAGATACGCAGTATTTT
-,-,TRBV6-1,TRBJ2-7,CASSDHSTLYEQYF,TGTGCCAGCAGCGATCACTCCACACTCTACGAGCAGTACTTC
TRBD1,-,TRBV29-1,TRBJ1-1,CSVASGGGKAFF,TGCAGCGTTGCCTCAGGGGGCGGTAAGGCTTTCTTT
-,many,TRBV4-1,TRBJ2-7,CASSQGGGLGYEQYF,TGCGCCAGCAGCCAGGGCGGTGGGTTAGGCTACGAGCAGTACTTC
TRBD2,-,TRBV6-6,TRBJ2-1,CASRPGLAGRNEQFF,TGTGCCAGCAGGCCAGGACTAGCGGGGCGAAATGAGCAGTTCTTC
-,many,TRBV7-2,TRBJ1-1,CASSLNALMNTEAFF,TGTGCCAGCAGCTTAAATGCATTAATGAACACTGAAGCTTTCTTT
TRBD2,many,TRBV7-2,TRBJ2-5,CASSLAGLARETQYF,TGTGCCAGCAGCTTAGCTGGACTAGCCCGAGAGACCCAGTACTTC
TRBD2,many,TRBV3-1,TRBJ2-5,CASSQRGHQETQYF,TGTGCCAGCAGTCAGCGGGGGCACCAAGAGACCCAGTACTTC
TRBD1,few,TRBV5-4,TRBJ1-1,CASSPLGQGAFF,TGTGCCAGCAGCCCATTGGGACAGGGCGCTTTCTTT
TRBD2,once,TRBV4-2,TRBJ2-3,CASSLLRGGLTDTQYF,TGTGCCAGCAGCCTCCTACGGGGGGGTCTCACAGATACGCAGTATTTT
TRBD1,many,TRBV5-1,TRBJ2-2,CASSLHRGTGELFF,TGCGCCAGCAGCCTTCACAGGGGAACCGGGGAGCTGTTTTTT
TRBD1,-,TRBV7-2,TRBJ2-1,CASSVGTGVDNEQFF,TGTGCCAGCAGCGTAGGGACAGGGGTGGACAATGAGCAGTTCTTC
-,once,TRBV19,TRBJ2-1,CGSSIFGGSSYNEQFF,TGTGGCAGTAGTATTTTTGGAGGGAGCTCCTACAATGAGCAGTTCTTC
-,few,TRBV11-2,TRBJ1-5,CASSLTGNMDQPQHF,TGTGCCAGCAGCTTAACAGGGAATATGGATCAGCCCCAGCATTTT
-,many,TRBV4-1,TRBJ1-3,CASSQDILTGNTIYF,TGCGCCAGCAGCCAAGACATCCTGACTGGAAACACCATATATTTT